This TCR beta chain was sequenced for a study of blood T cells in healthy people across ages. A second PCR, run for 7 to 11 cycles, used a sample-barcoded 5' primer plus a J-beta primer mix. From the 5' RACE reads, TCRdb called clonotypes with MiXCR, one entry per CDR3 protein. The sample holds around 1,900,000 distinct CDR3 sequences, roughly 43% seen once. The study, taken as a whole, reports: It was not possible, with unsorted PBMCs, to conclusively compare naive and antigen-experienced cells.

CDR1 and CDR2 from the germline V gene are MNHEY and SVGEGT. Trimming took 7 bases from V and 8 from J; bases not matched to a gene: 24. The CDR3 covers 18 residues. With regard to this clonotype: Antigen: not known.

The chain has TRBV6-2 or TRBV6-3 and TRBJ2-3, with 7 nucleotides matching TRBD2. Sequences were obtained from blood. This receptor was taken from a human donor in good health. In DNA form, the CDR3 reads TGTGCCAGCACCCACCGAATCCCGGGACTAAAGCGGGGTTCTACGCAGTATTTT. Translated: CASTHRIPGLKRGSTQYF.